The next 25 T cell receptor beta chains were all read from a single sample in a study of blood T cell repertoires in COVID-19 (dated by TCRdb to between 2020 and 2021). The library was made by the immunoSEQ multiplex PCR assay. TCRdb retrieved this table from immuneACCESS and kept in-frame rearrangements only. Not all clones are present; in checked studies, unresolved V genes account for under half, and no reason is known for the remainder. Here the sample has approximately 200,000 clones; 75% to 90% occur a single time. The ten biggest clones cover 1.2% of the sample. The sequenced material came from PBMCs or T cells enriched from blood (not recorded which). All receptors come from a man aged 30-40 years who had recovered from COVID-19.

The chain links TRBV5-1 to TRBJ2-5; 7 bases map to TRBD1. Losses at the gene ends were 4 bases for V and 5 bases for J; bases not matched to a gene: 8. The CDR3 has 14 residues. CDR1 and CDR2 (germline): SGHRS, YFSETQ. The CDR3: CASSVDRVVETQYF. CDR3 bases: TGCGCCAGCAGCGTAGACAGGGTGGTTGAGACCCAGTACTTC.

The chain joins TRBV27 to TRBJ1-5; D unresolved. This CDR3 contains 16 residues. V lost 7 bases and J lost 3, with 19 bases in between. Germline assignment: CDR1 MNHEY and CDR2 SMNVEV (reference sequence). The CDR3 region is CASTIPRSRPNQPQHF. CDR3 bases: TGTGCCAGCACTATCCCACGTTCCAGGCCCAATCAGCCCCAGCATTTT.

V is TRBV28 and J is TRBJ2-1, with TRBD2 matching 13 bases. From germline, CDR1 is MDHEN and CDR2 SYDVKM. V shed 5 bases, J shed 8 bases, and the junction held 12 bases outside the gene matches. CDR3 length equals 17 residues. This chain's CDR3 is CASSRGLAGALRYEQFF. The CDR3 DNA reads TGTGCCAGCAGTCGAGGACTAGCGGGAGCATTAAGGTATGAGCAGTTCTTC.

The chain couples TRBV5-1 to TRBJ1-1; 8 bases are a match to TRBD1. The CDR3 is made up of 14 amino acids. Germline CDR1 is SGHRS and CDR2 is YFSETQ. J lost 4 bases, V lost 0 bases, and 2 bases had no gene match. The CDR3: CASSLARGPTEAFF. The CDR3 DNA reads TGCGCCAGCAGCTTGGCCAGGGGGCCCACTGAAGCTTTCTTT.

This clone has a single count. The chain carries TRBV28 and TRBJ2-1, with no clear D. Deletions cut 3 bases from V and 0 bases from J, with 9 bases between. The CDR3 sequence is 15 residues long. CDR1 and CDR2 (germline): MDHEN, SYDVKM. CDR3 in amino acids: CASSFSTLSYNEQFF. In nucleotides, the CDR3 is TGTGCCAGCAGTTTTTCGACTCTCTCCTACAATGAGCAGTTCTTC.

J is TRBJ1-1 and V is TRBV28; TRBD1 might be the D (5 bases). Trimming removed 5 bases at V and 0 bases at J, with 22 bases between. From germline, CDR1 is MDHEN and CDR2 SYDVKM. The CDR3 runs to 18 residues. CDR3 sequence: CASSMSGYLGRVNTEAFF. CDR3 in DNA: TGTGCCAGCAGTATGTCAGGGTACCTGGGCCGGGTGAACACTGAAGCTTTCTTT.

This chain uses TRBV19 with TRBJ1-4; D call uncertain. Looked up from germline, CDR1 is LNHDA and CDR2 is SQIVND (reference sequence). This CDR3 is built from 14 residues. Between the trimmed V and J ends, which lost 6 bases and 1 base, there was a span of 9 bases. This chain's CDR3 is CASRRTQTNEKLFF. DNA for the CDR3: TGTGCCAGTAGGAGGACTCAAACTAATGAAAAACTGTTTTTT.

The gene calls are TRBV4-2 and TRBJ2-3; weak D call: TRBD1 (6 bases). V dropped 2 bases and J dropped 1 base, with 10 bases sitting between them. The CDR3 consists of 15 residues. The germline V gene has CDR1 LGHNA and CDR2 YNFKEQ. The chain's CDR3 is CASSQRTVGTDTQYF. The DNA for the CDR3 is TGTGCCAGCAGCCAACGGACAGTCGGCACAGATACGCAGTATTTT.

This chain joins TRBV2 and TRBJ1-2; 9 positions match TRBD1. CDR1 and CDR2 (germline): SNHLY, FYNNEI. Germline trimming cut 4 bases from V and 4 bases from J; bases unmatched to any gene: 1. CDR3 length: 13 amino acids. The CDR3 loop reads CASSATGGYGYTF. In nucleotides, the CDR3 is TGTGCCAGCAGTGCGACAGGGGGCTATGGCTACACCTTC.

The rearrangement uses TRBV7-9 and TRBJ1-4, with D possibly TRBD1 on 6 matching bases. CDR1 SEHNR and CDR2 FQNEAQ come from the germline V gene (reference sequence). The V gene lost 5 bases and the J gene lost 5 bases, with 18 bases spanning the gap. This CDR3 spans 16 amino acids. In DNA form, the CDR3 reads TGTGCCAGCAGCGGTCAGGGGCTAATCCGGAATGAAAAACTGTTTTTT. This sequence encodes CASSGQGLIRNEKLFF. Full variable domain (missing parts from reference TRBV7-9 and TRBJ1-4): DTGVSQNPRHKITKRGQNVTFRCDPISEHNRLYWYRQTLGQGPEFLTYFQNEAQLEKSRLLSDRFSAERPKGSFSTLEIQRTEQGDSAMYLCASSGQGLIRNEKLFFGSGTQLSVL.

This rearrangement joins TRBV10-3 to TRBJ2-5, with 8 bases that match TRBD2. V dropped 0 bases and J dropped 5; count of bases not matched to a gene: 5. CDR1 and CDR2 from the germline V gene are ENHRY and SYGVKD. This CDR3 is 15 amino acids long. The chain's CDR3 is CAISESNGRVETQYF. CDR3 DNA sequence: TGTGCCATCAGTGAGTCGAACGGGAGGGTCGAGACCCAGTACTTC.

Here the CDR3 DNA reads TGTGCCAGCAGGGACCCTAGGGGGCCCAGTGGCTACACCTTC. This translates into CASRDPRGPSGYTF. This chain links TRBV6-5 with TRBJ1-2; 7 nucleotides line up with TRBD1. CDR3 length: 14 residues. With V trimmed by 6 bases and J by 7 bases, 11 bases remained unmatched. CDR1 and CDR2 from the germline V gene are MNHEY and SVGAGI.

The gene calls are TRBV27 and TRBJ2-7, with 7 bases aligning to TRBD1. V shed 5 bases, J shed 1 base, and the junction held 5 bases outside the gene matches. In germline, CDR1 is MNHEY, CDR2 SMNVEV (reference sequence). This CDR3 spans 14 amino acids. CDR3: CASSAYRGSYEQYF. The CDR3 coding sequence is TGTGCCAGCAGTGCATACAGGGGTTCCTACGAGCAGTACTTC.

V and J are TRBV7-2 and TRBJ2-7; D remains unclear. Germline CDR1 reads SGHTA; CDR2 reads FQGNSA. This CDR3 has 14 amino acids. The V end lost 0 bases, the J end lost 3 bases, and 9 bases lay between the germline ends. The CDR3 loop reads CASSLAPEYYEQYF. CDR3 bases: TGTGCCAGCAGCTTAGCTCCAGAATACTACGAGCAGTACTTC.

The J gene is TRBJ2-3, the V gene TRBV9; D may be TRBD2 (5 bases). The V and J ends lost 5 bases and 2 bases respectively, with 12 bases between them. Germline lookup yields CDR1 SGDLS and CDR2 YYNGEE. The length of the CDR3 is 14 residues. As DNA, the CDR3 is TGTGCCAGCAGTCGGAGCGGAAACACAGATACGCAGTATTTT. This gives the protein CASSRSGNTDTQYF.

The chain couples TRBV5-1 to TRBJ2-7; weak D call: TRBD2 (6 bases). V lost 0 bases and J 7 bases, leaving 8 bases between the germline ends. CDR3 length equals 12 residues. Per germline, CDR1 SGHRS and CDR2 YFSETQ. CDR3 protein: CASSLAGEEQYF. For the CDR3, the DNA is TGCGCCAGCAGCTTGGCGGGGGAAGAGCAGTACTTC.

The J gene is TRBJ1-4, the V gene TRBV6-2 or TRBV6-3; TRBD1 matches 7 bases. This CDR3 spans 15 amino acids. Germline CDR1 is MNHEY and CDR2 is SVGEGT. Germline trimming cut 5 bases from V and 0 bases from J; bases unmatched to any gene: 3. The DNA for the CDR3 is TGTGCCAGCAGTCGACAGGGACCAACTAATGAAAAACTGTTTTTT. This encodes CASSRQGPTNEKLFF.

This sequence joins TRBV19 and TRBJ1-6, with D hard to call. The CDR3 loop spans 12 amino acids. The V gene lost 5 bases and the J gene lost 8 bases, with 7 bases spanning the gap. Germline V gene data show CDR1 as LNHDA and CDR2 as SQIVND (reference sequence). CDR3 loop: CASSPQDSPLHF. In DNA, the CDR3 is TGTGCCAGTAGTCCGCAGGATTCACCCCTCCACTTT.

The CDR3 region is CASSYSGTGGHGYTF. In nucleotides, the CDR3 is TGTGCCAGCAGTTACTCAGGGACAGGGGGCCATGGCTACACCTTC. The chain couples TRBV6-2 or TRBV6-3 to TRBJ1-2; TRBD1 matches 12 bases. There are 15 residues in the CDR3. The germline V gene has CDR1 MNHEY and CDR2 SVGEGT. Losses at the gene ends were 0 bases for V and 6 bases for J; bases not matched to a gene: 2.

The chain carries TRBV28 and TRBJ2-7; D unresolved. This CDR3 has 13 amino acids. Germline V gene lookup returns CDR1 MDHEN and CDR2 SYDVKM. Trimming pared 3 bases from V and 3 bases from J, leaving 9 bases between. CDR3 sequence: CASSFNGGYEQYF. The CDR3 DNA is TGTGCCAGCAGTTTCAATGGCGGCTACGAGCAGTACTTC.

This CDR3 is CASSLGQGSEKLFF. The DNA of the CDR3 is TGTGCCAGCAGCTTGGGACAGGGAAGCGAAAAACTGTTTTTT. J is TRBJ1-4 and V is TRBV5-4; 7 bases are shared with TRBD1. V was pared by 0 bases and J by 8 bases, with 4 bases of the junction left unmatched. Germline CDR1 is SGHNT and CDR2 is YYREEE (reference sequence). CDR3 length equals 14 residues.

The V call is TRBV10-1, the J call TRBJ2-2; tentatively, D is TRBD2 (6 bases). Per germline, CDR1 WNHNN and CDR2 SYGVQD (reference sequence). CDR3 length equals 15 residues. Trimming removed 4 bases at V and 0 bases at J, with 9 bases between. CDR3 nucleotides: TGCGCCAGCAGTGGATCGGGGGCGAACACCGGGGAGCTGTTTTTT. Its translation: CASSGSGANTGELFF.

The CDR3 DNA sequence: TGCGCCAGCAGCCAAAACCCAGGGGCTGGAAACACCATATATTTT. Translating gives CASSQNPGAGNTIYF. This sequence joins TRBV4-1 and TRBJ1-3, with a tentative D call TRBD1 (6 bases). Per germline, CDR1 MGHRA and CDR2 YSYEKL. The CDR3 sequence is 15 residues long. Trimming took 2 bases from V and 2 from J, leaving 10 bases between them.

V is TRBV9 and J is TRBJ2-3; 9 nucleotides match TRBD2. Per germline, CDR1 SGDLS and CDR2 YYNGEE. The CDR3 sequence is 15 residues long. The V gene end was trimmed by 3 bases and the J gene end by 5 bases; junction bases not matched to a gene: 7. Here the CDR3 reads CASSAIAGAGDTQYF. CDR3 in DNA: TGTGCCAGCAGCGCTATAGCGGGAGCAGGAGATACGCAGTATTTT. The variable domain in full, with the rest retrieved from reference TRBV9 and TRBJ2-3, is DSGVTQTPKHLITATGQRVTLRCSPRSGDLSVYWYQQSLDQGLQFLIQYYNGEERAKGNILERFSAQQFPDLHSELNLSSLELGDSALYFCASSAIAGAGDTQYFGPGTRLTVL.

V gene TRBV5-1 combines with J gene TRBJ1-2; 7 nucleotides line up with TRBD1. CDR3 length: 17 amino acids. Germline CDR1 reads SGHRS; CDR2 reads YFSETQ. The J segment lost 2 bases and the V segment lost 3 bases, leaving 13 bases of the junction unmatched. CDR3: CASSYDKGASINYGYTF. The CDR3 nucleotides read TGCGCCAGCAGCTACGACAAGGGGGCGTCCATAAACTATGGCTACACCTTC.